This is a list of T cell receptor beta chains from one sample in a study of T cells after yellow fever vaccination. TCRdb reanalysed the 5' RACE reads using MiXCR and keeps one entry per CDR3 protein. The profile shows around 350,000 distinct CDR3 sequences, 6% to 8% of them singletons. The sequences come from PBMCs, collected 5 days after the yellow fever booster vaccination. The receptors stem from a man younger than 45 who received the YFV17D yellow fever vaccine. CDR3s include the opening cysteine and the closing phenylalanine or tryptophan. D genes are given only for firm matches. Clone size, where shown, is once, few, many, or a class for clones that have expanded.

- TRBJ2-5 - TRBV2 TGTGCCAGCAGCGCAGCGCGGGGAGAGACCCAGTACTTC CASSAARGETQYF
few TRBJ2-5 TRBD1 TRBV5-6 TGTGCCAGCAGCCGACAGGGAAGTGCGTACCGGGAGACCCAGTACTTC CASSRQGSAYRETQYF
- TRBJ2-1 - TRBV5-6 TGTGCCAGCAGCTACCGAGGGACTGGGACCAATGAGCAGTTCTTC CASSYRGTGTNEQFF
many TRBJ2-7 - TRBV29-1 TGCAGCGTTAGAAAGGGATACGAGCAGTACTTC CSVRKGYEQYF
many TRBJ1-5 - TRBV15 TGTGCCACCAGCAGAGCAGGTGATCAGCCCCAGCATTTT CATSRAGDQPQHF
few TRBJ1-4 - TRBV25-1 TGTGCCAGCAGTGAATATCACACCAGAGGTGAAAAACTGTTTTTT CASSEYHTRGEKLFF
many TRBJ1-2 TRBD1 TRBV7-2 TGTGCCAGCAGCCTACAGGGGAAGTATGGCTACACCTTC CASSLQGKYGYTF
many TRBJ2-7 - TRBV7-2 TGTGCCAGCAGTCCAACCAGCGGGTACGAGCAGTACTTC CASSPTSGYEQYF
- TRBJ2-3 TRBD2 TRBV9 TGTGCCAGCAGCGTAGGGGGACTAACCAGCACAGATACGCAGTATTTT CASSVGGLTSTDTQYF
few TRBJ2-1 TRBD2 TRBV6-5 TGTGCCAGCAGTTCAACCGGGACTAGCGCGTACAATGAGCAGTTCTTC CASSSTGTSAYNEQFF
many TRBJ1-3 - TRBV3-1 TGTGCCAGCAGCCACGCGGGGCCGGGTGCGGCCATATATTTT CASSHAGPGAAIYF
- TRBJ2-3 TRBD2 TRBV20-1 TGCAGTGCTAGAACCGGGACTAGCGGGTCTTCAGATACGCAGTATTTT CSARTGTSGSSDTQYF
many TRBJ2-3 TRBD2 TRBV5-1 TGCGCCAGCAGCTGGAACGGGAGGCAGGGAGATACGCAGTATTTT CASSWNGRQGDTQYF
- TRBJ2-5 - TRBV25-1 TGTGCCAGCGTTTCGTTTAAAGAGACCCAGTACTTC CASVSFKETQYF
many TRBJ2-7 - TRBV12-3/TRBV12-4 TGTGCCAGCAGTTTTCGATGGGAGATATCCTACGAGCAGTACTTC CASSFRWEISYEQYF
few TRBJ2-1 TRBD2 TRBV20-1 TGCAGTGCTAGGCAGACTAGCGGAATCTACAATGAGCAGTTCTTC CSARQTSGIYNEQFF
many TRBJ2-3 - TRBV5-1 TGCGCCAGCAGCTCCGGACAGCCCACAGATACGCAGTATTTT CASSSGQPTDTQYF
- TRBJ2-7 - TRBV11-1 TGTGCCAGCAGCTTAGCGCCTCAGGGCTACCCCCTCCCCTACGAGCAGTACTTC CASSLAPQGYPLPYEQYF
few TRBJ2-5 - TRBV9 TGTGCCAGCAGCGTAGGACGGCTACAAGAGACCCAGTACTTC CASSVGRLQETQYF
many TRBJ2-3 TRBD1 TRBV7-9 TGTGCCAGCAGCTTAAAGGGAACGGGGACAGGAAAAGATACGCAGTATTTT CASSLKGTGTGKDTQYF